Sequencing of this T cell receptor (beta chain) was carried out in a study of control samples from healthy donors and cancer patients (dated by TCRdb to the early 2020s). V gives up 3 bases and J gives up 3 bases, and the segment between their germline ends measures 16 bases. The CDR3 runs 15 amino acids, cysteine and phenylalanine included. The kept DNA is CDR3 alone, 45 bases in frame from the first base. CDR1 and CDR2 (SGHRS, YFSETQ) derive from the germline V gene. This clone appeared once. No cognate antigen has been identified for it. No qualities accompany the bases; no much larger clone lies one base away. The library was built by means of the immunoSEQ multiplex PCR assay. TCRdb carries this immuneACCESS record with in-frame sequences only. Its versions omit some clonotypes, under half of them owing to an unresolved V gene in the studies checked, with the rest unexplained. Here the sample has about 130,000 clones; over 80% occur a single time. The ten most abundant clones make up roughly 1.9% of the sample.

The chain was built from TRBV5-1 and TRBJ2-7, and possibly TRBD1, on 6 matching bases. This TCR came from a woman aged 45-65 years in good health. The source material was blood. The DNA reads TGCGCCAGCAGCTACGGACAGTCTCAGATCTACGAGCAGTACTTC. This gives the protein CASSYGQSQIYEQYF.